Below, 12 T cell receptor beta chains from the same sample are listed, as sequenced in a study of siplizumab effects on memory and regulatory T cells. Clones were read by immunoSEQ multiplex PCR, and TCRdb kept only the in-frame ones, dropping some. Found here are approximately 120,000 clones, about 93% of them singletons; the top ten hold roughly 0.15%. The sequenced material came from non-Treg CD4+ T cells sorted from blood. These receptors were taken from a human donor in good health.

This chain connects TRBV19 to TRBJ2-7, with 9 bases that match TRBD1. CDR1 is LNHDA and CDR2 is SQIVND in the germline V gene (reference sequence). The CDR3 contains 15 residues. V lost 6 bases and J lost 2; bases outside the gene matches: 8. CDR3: CASSIPGQGTYEQYF. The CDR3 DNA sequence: TGTGCCAGTAGCATTCCGGGACAGGGTACCTACGAGCAGTACTTC.

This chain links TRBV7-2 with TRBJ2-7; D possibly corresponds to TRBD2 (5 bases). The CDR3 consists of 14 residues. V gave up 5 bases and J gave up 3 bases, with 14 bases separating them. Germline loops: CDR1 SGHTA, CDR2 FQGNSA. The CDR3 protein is CASSRGFTHYEQYF. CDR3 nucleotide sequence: TGTGCCAGCAGCAGAGGGTTCACCCACTACGAGCAGTACTTC.

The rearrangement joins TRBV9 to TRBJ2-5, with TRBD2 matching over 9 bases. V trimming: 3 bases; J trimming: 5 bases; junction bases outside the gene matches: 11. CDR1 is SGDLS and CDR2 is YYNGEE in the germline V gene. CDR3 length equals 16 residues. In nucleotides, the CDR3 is TGTGCCAGCAGCGAATCTAGCGGGGTAAAGAGGGAGACCCAGTACTTC. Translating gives CASSESSGVKRETQYF.

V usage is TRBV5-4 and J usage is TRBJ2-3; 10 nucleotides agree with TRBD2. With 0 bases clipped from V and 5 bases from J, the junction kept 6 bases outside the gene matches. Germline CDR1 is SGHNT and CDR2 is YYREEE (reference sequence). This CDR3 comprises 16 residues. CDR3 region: CASSLGSGGAKDTQYF. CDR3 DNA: TGTGCCAGCAGCTTGGGGAGCGGGGGGGCCAAAGATACGCAGTATTTT.

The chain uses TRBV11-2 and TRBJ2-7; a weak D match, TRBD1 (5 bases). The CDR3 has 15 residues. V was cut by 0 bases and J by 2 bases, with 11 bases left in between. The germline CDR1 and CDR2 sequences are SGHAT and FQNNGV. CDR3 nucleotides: TGTGCCAGCAGCTTAGATTCGGCAGGGACCTACGAGCAGTACTTC. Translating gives CASSLDSAGTYEQYF.

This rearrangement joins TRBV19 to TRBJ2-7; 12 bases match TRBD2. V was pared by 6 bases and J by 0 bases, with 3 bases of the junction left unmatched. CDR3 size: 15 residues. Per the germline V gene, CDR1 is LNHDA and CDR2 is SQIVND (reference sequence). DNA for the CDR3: TGTGCCAGTAGCCCGACTAGCGGGGGCTCCTACGAGCAGTACTTC. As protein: CASSPTSGGSYEQYF. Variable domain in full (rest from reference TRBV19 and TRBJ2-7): DGGITQSPKYLFRKEGQNVTLSCEQNLNHDAMYWYRQDPGQGLRLIYYSQIVNDFQKGDIAEGYSVSREKKESFPLTVTSAQKNPTAFYLCASSPTSGGSYEQYFGPGTRLTVT.

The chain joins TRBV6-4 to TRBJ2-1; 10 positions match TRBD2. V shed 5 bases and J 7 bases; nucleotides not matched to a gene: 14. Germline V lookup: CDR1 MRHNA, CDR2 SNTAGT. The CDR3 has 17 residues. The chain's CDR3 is CASSTTEAGGSRNEQFF. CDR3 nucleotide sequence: TGTGCCAGCAGTACCACGGAAGCGGGGGGGTCTCGGAATGAGCAGTTCTTC.

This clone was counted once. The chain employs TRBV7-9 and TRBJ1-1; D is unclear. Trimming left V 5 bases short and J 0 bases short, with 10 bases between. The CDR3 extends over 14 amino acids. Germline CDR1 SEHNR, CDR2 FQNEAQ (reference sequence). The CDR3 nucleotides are TGTGCCAGCAGCCCTCAGGCGATGAACACTGAAGCTTTCTTT. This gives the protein CASSPQAMNTEAFF.

Here the CDR3 reads CASSLETGNEQYF. CDR3 DNA sequence: TGTGCCAGCAGTTTAGAGACGGGTAACGAGCAGTACTTC. The chain has TRBV28 and TRBJ2-7; no clear D gene. The CDR3 has 13 amino acids. Between the trimmed V and J ends, which lost 2 bases and 5 bases, there was a span of 10 bases. The germline CDR1 and CDR2 sequences are MDHEN and SYDVKM.

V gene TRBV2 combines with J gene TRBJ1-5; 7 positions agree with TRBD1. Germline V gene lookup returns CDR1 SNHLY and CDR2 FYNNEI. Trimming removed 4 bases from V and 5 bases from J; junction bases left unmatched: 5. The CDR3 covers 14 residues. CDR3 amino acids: CASSGQGAHQPQHF. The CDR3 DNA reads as TGTGCCAGCAGTGGACAGGGCGCCCATCAGCCCCAGCATTTT. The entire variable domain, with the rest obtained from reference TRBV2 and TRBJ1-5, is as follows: EPEVTQTPSHQVTQMGQEVILRCVPISNHLYFYWYRQILGQKVEFLVSFYNNEISEKSEIFDDQFSVERPDGSNFTLKIRSTKLEDSAMYFCASSGQGAHQPQHFGDGTRLSIL.

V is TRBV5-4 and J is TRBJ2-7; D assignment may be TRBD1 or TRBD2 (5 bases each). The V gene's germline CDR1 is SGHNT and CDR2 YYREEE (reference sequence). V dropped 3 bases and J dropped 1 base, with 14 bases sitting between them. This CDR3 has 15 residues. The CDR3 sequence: CASSSRRDQSYEQYF. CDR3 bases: TGTGCCAGCAGCTCTCGACGGGACCAGTCCTACGAGCAGTACTTC.

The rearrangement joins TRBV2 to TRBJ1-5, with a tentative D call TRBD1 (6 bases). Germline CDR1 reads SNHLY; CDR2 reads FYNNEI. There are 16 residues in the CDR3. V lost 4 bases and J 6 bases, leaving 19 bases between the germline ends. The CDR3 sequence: CASSAVYRAASQPQHF. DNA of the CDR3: TGTGCCAGCAGTGCGGTTTACAGGGCGGCGAGTCAGCCCCAGCATTTT.